The source of this T cell receptor (beta chain) is a study of blood T cell repertoires in COVID-19. Germline V gives CDR1 SGHDT, CDR2 YYEEEE. Trimming at V came to 1 base and at J to 10 bases, leaving 11 bases not matched to a gene. The CDR3 runs to 15 residues. In assigning cohorts, the study relied on participant-reported clinical history. Profiling relied on immunoSEQ multiplex PCR, and the TCRdb table lists in-frame clones only, not all of them. In the table there are about 350,000 clones, about 89% of which are singletons. The genes are TRBV5-6 and TRBJ1-1; 9 positions agree with TRBD1. What was sequenced was PBMCs or T cells enriched from blood (not recorded which). This sequence originates from a woman in her 30s who had recovered from COVID-19. The CDR3 region has the DNA TGTGCCAGCAGCTTGCAACTGGGGGACAGGGTTGGAGCTTTCTTT. This encodes CASSLQLGDRVGAFF. Together with reference TRBV5-6 and TRBJ1-1, the CDR3 gives the full variable domain: DAGVTQSPTHLIKTRGQQVTLRCSPKSGHDTVSWYQQALGQGPQFIFQYYEEEERQRGNFPDRFSGHQFPNYSSELNVNALLLGDSALYLCASSLQLGDRVGAFFGQGTRLTVV.